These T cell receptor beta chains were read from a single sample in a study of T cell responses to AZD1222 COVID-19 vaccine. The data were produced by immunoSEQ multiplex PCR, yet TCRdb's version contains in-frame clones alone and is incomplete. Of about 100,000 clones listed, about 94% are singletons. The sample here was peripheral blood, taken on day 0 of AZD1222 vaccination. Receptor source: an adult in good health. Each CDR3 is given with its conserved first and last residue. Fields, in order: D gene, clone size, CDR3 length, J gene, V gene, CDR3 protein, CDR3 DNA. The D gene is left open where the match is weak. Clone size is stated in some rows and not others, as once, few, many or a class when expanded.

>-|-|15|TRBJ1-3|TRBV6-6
CASSYSGGSGNTIYF
TGTGCCAGCAGTTACTCGGGGGGGTCGGGAAACACCATATATTTT
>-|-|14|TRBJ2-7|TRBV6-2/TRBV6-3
CASSYSSGSYEQYF
TGTGCCAGCAGTTACTCTAGCGGCTCCTACGAGCAGTACTTC
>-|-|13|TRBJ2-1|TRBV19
CASSITVHNEQFF
TGTGCCAGTAGTATAACGGTTCACAATGAGCAGTTCTTC
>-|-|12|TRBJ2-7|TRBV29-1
CSVEIAPYEQYF
TGCAGCGTTGAGATAGCGCCCTACGAGCAGTACTTC
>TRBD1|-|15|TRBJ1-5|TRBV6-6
CASSRTGDSNQPQHF
TGTGCCAGCAGCCGGACAGGGGACTCTAATCAGCCCCAGCATTTT
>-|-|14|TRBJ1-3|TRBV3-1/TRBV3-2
CASSPRASSNTIYF
TGTGCCAGCAGCCCGCGCGCTTCCTCAAACACCATATATTTT
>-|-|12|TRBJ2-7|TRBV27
CASTSYGHEQYF
TGTGCCAGCACCTCTTACGGCCACGAGCAGTACTTC
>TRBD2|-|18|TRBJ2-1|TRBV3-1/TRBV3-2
CASSQARLAGGVYNEQFF
TGTGCCAGCAGCCAAGCCCGACTAGCGGGAGGGGTTTACAATGAGCAGTTCTTC
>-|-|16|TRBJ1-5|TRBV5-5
CASSLYARDSNQPQHF
TGTGCCAGCAGCTTATACGCTCGGGATAGCAATCAGCCCCAGCATTTT
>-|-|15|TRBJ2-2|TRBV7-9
CASSLGLSGSGELFF
TGTGCCAGCAGCTTGGGACTGTCTGGATCCGGGGAGCTGTTTTTT
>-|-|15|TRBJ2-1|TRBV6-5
CASSYTGDGGNEQFF
TGTGCCAGCAGTTACACGGGAGACGGTGGCAATGAGCAGTTCTTC
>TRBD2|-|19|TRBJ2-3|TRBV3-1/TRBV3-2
CASSQEGIEREGPLDTQYF
TGTGCCAGCAGCCAAGAAGGAATAGAGCGGGAGGGCCCCTTAGATACGCAGTATTTT
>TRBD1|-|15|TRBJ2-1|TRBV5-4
CASSLGTERYNEQFF
TGTGCCAGCAGCTTAGGGACAGAAAGGTACAATGAGCAGTTCTTC
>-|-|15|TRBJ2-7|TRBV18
CASSPETGSSYEQYF
TGTGCCAGCTCACCGGAGACGGGGAGCTCCTACGAGCAGTACTTC
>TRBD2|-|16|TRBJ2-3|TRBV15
CATSRDRGGSTDTQYF
TGTGCCACCAGCAGAGATCGGGGCGGGAGTACAGATACGCAGTATTTT
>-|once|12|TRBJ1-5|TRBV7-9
CASSLTNQPQHF
TGTGCCAGCAGCTTGACCAATCAGCCCCAGCATTTT
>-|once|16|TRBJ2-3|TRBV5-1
CASSLALAGSPDTQYF
TGCGCCAGCAGCTTGGCGTTGGCGGGAAGCCCAGATACGCAGTATTTT
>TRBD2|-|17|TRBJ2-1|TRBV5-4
CASSLSGFRRGGNEQFF
TGTGCCAGCAGCTTGTCGGGATTTCGGCGGGGGGGCAATGAGCAGTTCTTC
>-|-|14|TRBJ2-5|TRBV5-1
CASTLESGAETQYF
TGCGCCAGCACCCTGGAGAGTGGGGCCGAGACCCAGTACTTC
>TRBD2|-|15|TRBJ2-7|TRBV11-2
CASSPWTSLAYEQYF
TGTGCCAGCAGCCCCTGGACTAGCCTTGCCTACGAGCAGTACTTC
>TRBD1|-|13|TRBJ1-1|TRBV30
CACPDRANTEAFF
TGTGCCTGCCCCGACAGGGCGAACACTGAAGCTTTCTTT
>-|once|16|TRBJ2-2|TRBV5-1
CASSLVDQSNTGELFF
TGCGCCAGCAGCTTGGTTGACCAATCGAACACCGGGGAGCTGTTTTTT
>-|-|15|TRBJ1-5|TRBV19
CASSNRIGDVQPQHF
TGTGCCAGTAGTAACCGGATAGGGGACGTTCAGCCCCAGCATTTT
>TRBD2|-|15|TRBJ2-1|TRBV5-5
CASSLVASGNDEQFF
TGTGCCAGCAGCTTGGTGGCTAGCGGGAACGATGAGCAGTTCTTC
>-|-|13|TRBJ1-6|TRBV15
CATSRGRNSPLHF
TGTGCCACCAGCCGCGGACGGAATTCACCCCTCCACTTT
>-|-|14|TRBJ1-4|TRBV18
CASSYDTFNEKLFF
TGTGCCAGCTCATATGACACCTTTAATGAAAAACTGTTTTTT
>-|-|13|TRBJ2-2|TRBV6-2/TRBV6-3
CASSSSFIGELFF
TGTGCCAGCAGTTCCAGCTTCATCGGGGAGCTGTTTTTT
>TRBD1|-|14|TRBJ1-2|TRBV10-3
CAISGADRDYGYTF
TGTGCCATCAGTGGGGCGGACAGGGACTATGGCTACACCTTC
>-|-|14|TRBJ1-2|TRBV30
CAWIPLGIHYGYTF
TGTGCCTGGATTCCGCTAGGTATCCACTATGGCTACACCTTC
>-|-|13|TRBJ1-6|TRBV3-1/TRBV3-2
CASSRAFNSPLHF
TGTGCCAGCAGCCGGGCCTTTAATTCACCCCTCCACTTT
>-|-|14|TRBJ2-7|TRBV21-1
CASSVCRQRYEQYF
TGTGCCAGCAGCGTATGCAGGCAGCGATACGAGCAGTACTTC
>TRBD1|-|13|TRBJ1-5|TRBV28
CASRRQGDQPQHF
TGTGCCAGCAGGCGACAGGGCGATCAGCCCCAGCATTTT
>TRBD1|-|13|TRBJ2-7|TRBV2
CASQGQTAYEQYF
TGTGCCAGCCAGGGACAGACCGCCTACGAGCAGTACTTC
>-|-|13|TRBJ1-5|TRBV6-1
CASSEDLDQPQHF
TGTGCCAGCAGTGAAGATCTAGATCAGCCCCAGCATTTT
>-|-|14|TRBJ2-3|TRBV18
CASSQDTGPDTQYF
TGTGCCAGCTCACAAGACACGGGTCCAGATACGCAGTATTTT
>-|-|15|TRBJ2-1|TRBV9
CASSVGSLVGNEQFF
TGTGCCAGCAGCGTAGGGAGTCTTGTGGGAAATGAGCAGTTCTTC
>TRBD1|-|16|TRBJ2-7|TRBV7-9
CASSPAEGTDHYEQYF
TGTGCCAGCAGCCCGGCGGAAGGGACAGACCACTACGAGCAGTACTTC
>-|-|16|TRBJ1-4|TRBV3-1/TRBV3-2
CASSQRGGGIGEKLFF
TGTGCCAGCAGCCAACGAGGAGGGGGTATCGGTGAAAAACTGTTTTTT
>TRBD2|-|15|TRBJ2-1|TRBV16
CASSPPSGRVHEQFF
TGTGCCAGCAGCCCTCCTAGCGGGAGAGTACATGAGCAGTTCTTC
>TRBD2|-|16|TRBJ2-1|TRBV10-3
CAISESSSGRAGEQFF
TGTGCCATCAGTGAGTCGTCTAGCGGGAGGGCCGGTGAGCAGTTCTTC